This TCR beta chain was identified during a study of PD-1 blockade in classical Hodgkin lymphoma. With 0 bases clipped from V and 3 bases from J, the junction kept 4 bases outside the gene matches. The CDR3 consists of 15 residues. Germline CDR1 is SGDLS and CDR2 is YYNGEE. Each patient relapsed following autologous stem cell transplantation, and prior brentuximab vedotin exposure differed. Magnetic negative selection, applied to thawed PBMCs, was used to isolate the CD8+ T cells. Complete response, partial response or progressive disease constituted the best response categories observed. Here immunoSEQ multiplex PCR was the method, and the copy in TCRdb shows in-frame clones only, minus some. The sample consists of about 27,000 clones, around 88% of them appearing once.

The chain joins TRBV9 to TRBJ2-3; 7 nucleotides match TRBD2. The sequencing used CD8+ T cells from blood, collected at baseline. The receptor was isolated from a human donor with classical Hodgkin lymphoma. The CDR3 DNA is TGTGCCAGCAGCGTAGCGGGAGGTAAAACAGATACGCAGTATTTT. Amino acids: CASSVAGGKTDTQYF.